This T cell receptor beta chain was sequenced for a study of lymphopenia after photon versus proton radiotherapy. Whole-study results and caveats: Relative stability marked proton patients; photon patients lost diversity and naive cells. Authors raise, but do not show, better survival with proton therapy.

Using immunoSEQ multiplex PCR, the repertoire was profiled, and TCRdb retains in-frame clones only, with some absent. The table includes roughly 67,000 clones, approximately 91% detected once. The CDR3 contains 15 residues. V gave up 5 bases and J gave up 1 base; unmatched junction bases: 7. CDR1 SQVTM and CDR2 ANQGSEA come from the germline V gene. This clone has just one count. Its antigen remains unknown. The sample here was peripheral blood, taken from a patient treated with photon-based radiotherapy. V gene TRBV29-1 combines with J gene TRBJ2-7; 11 bases line up with TRBD1. This TCR came from a woman aged 70-85 years with pancreatic cancer. The CDR3 here is CSVYAGTGGSYEQYF. The CDR3 coding sequence is TGCAGCGTTTACGCCGGGACAGGGGGTTCCTACGAGCAGTACTTC.